This TCR beta chain was identified during a study of blood T cell repertoires in COVID-19. Study information: COVID-19 samples from acute and convalescent phases originated in the United States, Italy and Spain.

CDR1 and CDR2 (germline): SGHTA, FQGNSA. The CDR3 extends over 14 amino acids. V was shortened by 6 bases and J by 4 bases, with 10 bases between the two germline ends. Seattle researchers signed up patients amid active infection and tracked them longitudinally. TCRdb's copy holds only in-frame clones and misses some; the assay was immunoSEQ multiplex PCR. The repertoire holds about 250,000 clones, with around 91% as singletons. The rearrangement uses TRBV7-2 and TRBJ2-6, with a tentative D call TRBD2 (5 bases). The receptor was isolated from a woman aged 60-75 years with COVID-19, enrolled during active disease. Material: peripheral blood. In DNA form, the CDR3 reads TGTGCCAGCAGGCCCCCGGGGGGGGCCAACGTCCTGACTTTC. It is translated as CASRPPGGANVLTF. The full variable domain, its missing parts supplied by reference TRBV7-2 and TRBJ2-6, is GAGVSQSPSNKVTEKGKDVELRCDPISGHTALYWYRQSLGQGLEFLIYFQGNSAPDKSGLPSDRFSAERTGGSVSTLTIQRTQQEDSAVYLCASRPPGGANVLTFGAGSRLTVL.